A selection of T cell receptor beta chains follows, all from one sample in a study of T cell responses to AZD1222 COVID-19 vaccine. Produced via immunoSEQ multiplex PCR; TCRdb's table is partial and in-frame only. Of about 110,000 clones in the sample, approximately 89% were seen once. Here the sequenced sample was peripheral blood, taken 28 days after the second AZD1222 dose. These receptors originate from an adult who received the AZD1222 COVID-19 vaccine. The CDR3 runs from the conserved cysteine through the conserved F or W. D genes are given only for firm matches. Not every row has a clone size; where given, it reads once, few, many or a size class.

TRBV19,.,TRBJ1-2,.,TGTGCCAGTAGCCCAGACAGAAGCTATGGCTACACCTTC,CASSPDRSYGYTF
TRBV4-1,.,TRBJ2-7,.,TGCGCCAGCAGCTTTCAGGGTTACGAGCAGTACTTC,CASSFQGYEQYF
TRBV11-3,.,TRBJ2-3,.,TGTGCCAGCAGCCGGGGGAGGGATACGCAGTATTTT,CASSRGRDTQYF
TRBV2,.,TRBJ1-6,.,TGTGCCAGCAGTGGCAACGGCAGATCGAATTCACCCCTCCACTTT,CASSGNGRSNSPLHF
TRBV29-1,.,TRBJ2-7,.,TGCAGCGTTGAAAGAGGGAAGCCCTACGAGCAGTACTTC,CSVERGKPYEQYF
TRBV11-2,few,TRBJ2-1,TRBD2,TGTGCCAGCAGCTTAGATGGGCGGGGGGGCACGGATGAGCAGTTCTTC,CASSLDGRGGTDEQFF
TRBV9,.,TRBJ1-1,TRBD1,TGTGCCAGCAGCGTAGGGGGACAGTCATACCTGAACACTGAAGCTTTCTTT,CASSVGGQSYLNTEAFF
TRBV9,few,TRBJ2-3,TRBD2,TGTGCCAGCAGCACGACTAGCGGGACTAGCACAGATACGCAGTATTTT,CASSTTSGTSTDTQYF
TRBV19,.,TRBJ1-5,.,TGTGCCAGTAGTATAGGTCAGGGCGGCAATCAGCCCCAGCATTTT,CASSIGQGGNQPQHF
TRBV12-3/TRBV12-4,few,TRBJ1-2,TRBD1,TGTGCCAGCAGTCAAGACAGGGGGTTTGGCTACACCTTC,CASSQDRGFGYTF
TRBV28,.,TRBJ2-3,TRBD2,TGTGCCAGCAGTTCCCAGGTAGCGGGAGGAACAGATACGCAGTATTTT,CASSSQVAGGTDTQYF